This TCR beta chain emerged from a study of blood T cell repertoires in COVID-19. In the study overall: PBMCs, B-cell-depleted T cells, or T cells were the source of the cDNA or gDNA that made up the material.

Assay: immunoSEQ multiplex PCR; the TCRdb copy retains only in-frame clones and omits some. This repertoire shows 60,000 to 90,000 clones, 74% found once; its top ten account for approximately 2.4%. The CDR3 runs to 13 residues. The ends were cut back, 4 bases at V and 8 bases at J, with 14 bases in the middle. Germline values: CDR1 LGHNA, CDR2 YNFKEQ. Sequenced input: peripheral blood. The chain employs TRBV4-2 and TRBJ1-2; maybe TRBD1 (6 bases). This TCR was sampled from a human donor with acute or convalescent COVID-19. The donor label of this sample is uncertain. The DNA for the CDR3 is TGTGCCAGCAGCCTGAACAGGGATCGGGGCTACACCTTC. Translating gives CASSLNRDRGYTF.